These T cell receptor beta chains were read from a single sample in a study of CD8+ T cells in alopecia areata. The table came from immunoSEQ multiplex PCR; TCRdb's copy has only in-frame clones and leaves some out. Here the sample spans roughly 150,000 clones, over 70% being singletons. Sequencing was performed on CD8+ T cells sorted from blood, taken at week 0. The receptors were gathered from a human donor with alopecia areata. Each CDR3 is given without its conserved first and last residue. Fields, in order: J gene, V gene, CDR3 protein.

>TRBJ1-1|TRBV7-9
ASSLKRTEAF
>TRBJ2-3|TRBV5-1
ASSLSSTDTQY
>TRBJ2-3|TRBV5-1
ASSLEIGVDTQY
>TRBJ1-2|TRBV7-9
ASSLDGRYGYT
>TRBJ2-2|TRBV6-5
ASRRAGELF
>TRBJ2-7|TRBV4-1
ASSHPRAQLMDEQY
>TRBJ2-1|TRBV7-2
ASSFGGEGNEQF
>TRBJ2-7|TRBV5-4
ASSLGRGGYEQY
>TRBJ2-5|TRBV29-1
SVDNLEQETQY
>TRBJ2-7|TRBV5-1
ASSLYGSSYEQY
>TRBJ2-7|TRBV4-1
ASSRTSEGHEQY
>TRBJ2-7|TRBV29-1
SVLVTGSYEQY
>TRBJ1-2|TRBV4-1
ASSPPLGDHGYT
>TRBJ2-7|TRBV5-4
ASNGQSSDEQY
>TRBJ2-3|TRBV11-2
ASSLGPVQY
>TRBJ2-7|TRBV15
ATSRPPTDEQY
>TRBJ2-1|TRBV6-5
ASSPSPGYNEQF
>TRBJ2-3|TRBV14
ASSQGGTEITDTQY
>TRBJ2-7|TRBV5-1
ASSLLVPGDDEQY
>TRBJ1-2|TRBV5-1
ASSFAGDGYT
>TRBJ2-1|TRBV9
ASCPGDPHNEQF
>TRBJ2-1|TRBV27
ASSLPTSGGANEQF
>TRBJ2-7|TRBV7-9
ASSLPESYEQY
>TRBJ2-1|TRBV29-1
SVETGTGEF
>TRBJ2-7|TRBV27
ASSLFRWREGRRYEQY
>TRBJ2-7|TRBV5-6
ASSLGLPGQQY
>TRBJ2-1|TRBV9
ASSVGRTTDEQF
>TRBJ2-4|TRBV27
ASSLTTNQAKNIQY
>TRBJ2-7|TRBV7-9
ASTPRGRAYEQY
>TRBJ2-4|TRBV9
ASSRGAQTKNIQY
>TRBJ1-3|TRBV14
ASSQDWGSGNTIY
>TRBJ2-7|TRBV27
ASSDPTAYEQY
>TRBJ2-7|TRBV5-1
ASSAGQGLGEQY
>TRBJ2-5|TRBV2
ASSGTGITTQETQY
>TRBJ2-7|TRBV10-3
ATTSPEDRGLEQY
>TRBJ1-1|TRBV29-1
SVAAVNTEAF
>TRBJ2-4|TRBV2
ASEISKNIQY
>TRBJ1-5|TRBV30
AWSADKNQPQH
>TRBJ2-7|TRBV6-5
ASSTLGEQY
>TRBJ2-5|TRBV30
AWSGGQETQY
>TRBJ1-1|TRBV6-1
ASSGFEGRAF
>TRBJ2-7|TRBV29-1
SVRAASYEQY
>TRBJ2-7|TRBV2
ASTTLEQY
>TRBJ2-1|TRBV7-7
ASSLVASGGNNEQF
>TRBJ2-1|TRBV29-1
SVVEGLYNEQF